Listed below are T cell receptor beta chains from one sample, sequenced in a study of shared clonotypes between healthy human individuals. Sequencing was performed with immunoSEQ multiplex PCR; in TCRdb, only in-frame clones are kept and a portion is missing. The sample lists just over 2,000,000 clones, about 95% seen once, with approximately 1.2% in the top ten. The specimen was naive CD8+ T cells sorted from blood. The receptors stem from a man between 18 and 29 years old in good health. The CDR3 runs from the conserved cysteine through the conserved F or W. A D gene is named only where the DNA matches it firmly. Size is stated for part of the rows, as once, few or many counts, or as a class when the clone is expanded.

TRBV7-9	.	TRBJ2-7	TRBD1	CASSPRQGGSYEQYF	TGTGCCAGCAGCCCGAGACAGGGGGGGTCCTACGAGCAGTACTTC
TRBV5-1	.	TRBJ2-3	.	CASSLWTNTDTQYF	TGCGCCAGCAGCTTGTGGACTAACACAGATACGCAGTATTTT
TRBV5-4	.	TRBJ2-7	.	CASSVSEYEQYF	TGTGCCAGCAGCGTTAGCGAGTACGAGCAGTACTTC
TRBV15	.	TRBJ1-1	.	CATSTLTVNTEAFF	TGTGCCACCAGCACCTTGACAGTGAACACTGAAGCTTTCTTT
TRBV5-4	.	TRBJ1-2	.	CASSFVGQFLSYTF	TGTGCCAGCAGCTTCGTCGGTCAGTTTCTGAGCTACACCTTC
TRBV4-1	.	TRBJ2-7	.	CASSLRRGTIYEQYF	TGCGCCAGCAGCCTCAGGAGGGGGACGATCTACGAGCAGTACTTC
TRBV5-1	.	TRBJ2-3	TRBD2	CASSWRLATSTDTQYF	TGCGCCAGCAGCTGGAGACTAGCGACTAGCACAGATACGCAGTATTTT
TRBV27	.	TRBJ1-2	.	CASTYVGRGGNYGYTF	TGTGCCAGCACCTATGTCGGAAGGGGGGGTAACTATGGCTACACCTTC
TRBV21-1	.	TRBJ2-1	.	CASSSTRKAGFHEQFF	TGTGCCAGCAGCAGCACCCGCAAAGCAGGGTTCCATGAGCAGTTCTTC
TRBV19	.	TRBJ2-7	.	CASTPGMGRSYEQYF	TGTGCCAGTACCCCGGGGATGGGCAGGTCTTACGAGCAGTACTTC
TRBV30	.	TRBJ2-7	.	CAWSAGAYEQYF	TGTGCCTGGAGTGCGGGCGCCTACGAGCAGTACTTC
TRBV9	.	TRBJ1-2	.	CASSVDHYGYTF	TGTGCCAGCAGCGTAGACCACTATGGCTACACCTTC
TRBV29-1	.	TRBJ1-2	TRBD1	CSVGEGQGFYGYTF	TGCAGCGTTGGGGAGGGACAGGGGTTCTATGGCTACACCTTC
TRBV9	.	TRBJ1-1	TRBD1	CASRPGQGIVTEAFF	TGTGCCAGCAGGCCGGGACAGGGGATCGTAACTGAAGCTTTCTTT
TRBV7-9	.	TRBJ2-1	.	CASSLEQGVVVNEQFF	TGTGCCAGCAGCTTAGAACAGGGAGTAGTAGTAAATGAGCAGTTCTTC
TRBV9	.	TRBJ2-1	.	CASSVFVGSNEQFF	TGTGCCAGCAGCGTTTTTGTGGGGTCCAATGAGCAGTTCTTC
TRBV4-1	.	TRBJ1-2	TRBD1	CASSPGAGQNYGYTF	TGCGCCAGCAGCCCCGGGGCGGGACAGAACTATGGCTACACCTTC
TRBV5-1	.	TRBJ2-3	TRBD2	CASSPLGGGLTDTQYF	TGCGCCAGCAGCCCCCTCGGCGGGGGACTCACAGATACGCAGTATTTT
TRBV5-6	.	TRBJ2-5	.	CASSTLEGEETQYF	TGTGCCAGCTCTACCCTGGAGGGGGAAGAGACCCAGTACTTC
TRBV30	.	TRBJ2-7	.	CAWSVVGADLYF	TGTGCCTGGAGTGTAGTGGGGGCGGATTTGTACTTC
TRBV28	.	TRBJ2-2	.	CASSLRTGELFF	TGTGCCAGCAGTTTAAGGACCGGGGAGCTGTTTTTT
TRBV12-5	.	TRBJ2-1	TRBD2	CASFEAGDSSYNEQFF	TGTGCTAGTTTTGAGGCGGGAGATTCGTCCTACAATGAGCAGTTCTTC
TRBV30	.	TRBJ2-7	TRBD1	CASEGDRGHEQYF	TGTGCCTCCGAGGGGGACAGGGGCCACGAGCAGTACTTC
TRBV5-4	.	TRBJ1-1	TRBD1	CASSLRGQGLNTEAFF	TGTGCCAGCAGCCTCCGGGGACAGGGGCTGAACACTGAAGCTTTCTTT
TRBV2	.	TRBJ1-3	TRBD1	CASGGDSGSSGNTIYF	TGTGCCAGCGGTGGGGACAGTGGAAGCTCTGGAAACACCATATATTTT
TRBV2	.	TRBJ2-5	.	CASSGLGETQYF	TGTGCCAGCAGCGGGCTTGGGGAGACCCAGTACTTC
TRBV2	.	TRBJ2-3	.	CASSTSLDTDTQYF	TGTGCCAGCAGTACTAGTTTAGACACAGATACGCAGTATTTT
TRBV30	few	TRBJ1-5	.	CAWGWENSNQPQHF	TGTGCCTGGGGTTGGGAAAATAGCAATCAGCCCCAGCATTTT
TRBV29-1	.	TRBJ2-5	TRBD2	CSVPGLAGVSYETQYF	TGCAGCGTTCCGGGACTAGCGGGAGTGTCGTATGAGACCCAGTACTTC
TRBV28	.	TRBJ2-2	.	CASSLAAGQDTGELFF	TGTGCCAGCAGTTTAGCCGCGGGTCAAGACACCGGGGAGCTGTTTTTT
TRBV7-8	.	TRBJ2-7	.	CASSFGQRNEQYF	TGTGCCAGCAGCTTCGGACAGAGAAACGAGCAGTACTTC
TRBV29-1	.	TRBJ2-7	TRBD1	CSVRGQWTGSLYEQYF	TGCAGCGTTCGGGGCCAGTGGACAGGATCGTTATACGAGCAGTACTTC
TRBV6-1	.	TRBJ1-5	.	CASSERVRGNQPQHF	TGTGCCAGCAGTGAAAGGGTACGGGGCAATCAGCCCCAGCATTTT
TRBV21-1	.	TRBJ1-6	.	CASSKELGLSSYNSPLHF	TGTGCCAGCAGCAAAGAGTTGGGGTTGAGCTCCTATAATTCACCCCTCCACTTT
TRBV12-5	.	TRBJ2-3	TRBD2	CTHGLAGGPRTDTQYF	TGTACCCACGGACTAGCGGGAGGGCCCCGCACAGATACGCAGTATTTT
TRBV4-1	.	TRBJ1-1	.	CASSHGTTEAFF	TGCGCCAGCAGCCACGGGACCACTGAAGCTTTCTTT
TRBV4-1	once	TRBJ2-7	TRBD2	CASSQGVAGGYEQYF	TGCGCCAGCAGCCAAGGGGTAGCGGGGGGCTACGAGCAGTACTTC
TRBV10-3	.	TRBJ1-1	TRBD1	CASRDRNTEAFF	TGTGCCAGCCGGGACAGGAACACTGAAGCTTTCTTT
TRBV21-1	.	TRBJ1-1	.	CASSKMDTEAFF	TGTGCCAGCAGCAAAATGGACACTGAAGCTTTCTTT
TRBV4-1	.	TRBJ2-1	.	CASSHLQVSEQFF	TGCGCCAGCAGCCATCTACAGGTCTCGGAGCAGTTCTTC
TRBV10-2	.	TRBJ2-7	.	CASCVMATYEQYF	TGCGCCAGCTGCGTAATGGCCACCTACGAGCAGTACTTC
TRBV6-5	.	TRBJ1-2	.	CASSYTGMSYGYTF	TGTGCCAGCAGTTACACTGGGATGAGCTATGGCTACACCTTC
TRBV7-6	.	TRBJ2-7	.	CAGSLGGARGYEQYF	TGTGCCGGCAGCTTAGGCGGGGCCAGGGGATACGAGCAGTACTTC
TRBV7-2	.	TRBJ1-2	TRBD1	CASSLGQGVRGYTF	TGTGCCAGCAGCTTAGGACAGGGGGTCCGGGGCTACACCTTC
TRBV9	.	TRBJ2-1	TRBD2	CASSVSGLDYNEQFF	TGTGCCAGCAGCGTATCGGGACTAGATTACAATGAGCAGTTCTTC
TRBV29-1	.	TRBJ1-2	.	CSVHWEINYGYTF	TGCAGCGTTCATTGGGAGATTAACTATGGCTACACCTTC
TRBV10-1	.	TRBJ2-7	.	CASSEGSYEQYF	TGCGCCAGCAGTGAGGGGTCCTACGAGCAGTACTTC
TRBV6-6	.	TRBJ1-2	.	CASSYSVQGNYGYTF	TGTGCCAGCAGTTACTCTGTACAGGGAAACTATGGCTACACCTTC
TRBV2	.	TRBJ2-1	TRBD2	CASTLLAGGSYNEQFF	TGTGCCAGCACCCTACTAGCGGGGGGGTCCTACAATGAGCAGTTCTTC
TRBV11-2	.	TRBJ2-2	.	CASSFSHGLTGELFF	TGTGCCAGCAGCTTCTCTCACGGCCTGACCGGGGAGCTGTTTTTT
TRBV27	.	TRBJ2-7	TRBD2	CASSLSAGGLAYEQYF	TGTGCCAGCAGTTTATCAGCGGGAGGATTGGCCTACGAGCAGTACTTC
TRBV11-2	.	TRBJ2-7	.	CASSFGAHDSYEQYF	TGTGCCAGCAGCTTTGGGGCGCATGACTCCTACGAGCAGTACTTC
TRBV7-8	.	TRBJ2-3	.	CASSAIRTDTQYF	TGTGCCAGCAGCGCCATCCGTACAGATACGCAGTATTTT
TRBV4-3	.	TRBJ2-3	TRBD2	CASSQDRSGGGDTQYF	TGCGCCAGCAGCCAAGATCGGTCGGGAGGGGGAGATACGCAGTATTTT
TRBV7-9	.	TRBJ2-3	.	CASSPTESSTDTQYF	TGTGCCAGCAGCCCGACCGAATCTAGCACAGATACGCAGTATTTT
TRBV6-6	once	TRBJ2-7	.	CASSAGAYEQYF	TGTGCCAGCAGTGCCGGGGCTTACGAGCAGTACTTC
TRBV9	once	TRBJ2-5	.	CASNTIGETQYF	TGTGCCAGCAACACCATTGGGGAGACCCAGTACTTC
TRBV2	.	TRBJ1-4	.	CATGPQGTNEKLFF	TGTGCCACCGGGCCCCAAGGAACAAATGAAAAACTGTTTTTT
TRBV9	.	TRBJ2-3	TRBD2	CASSGLARADTQYF	TGTGCCAGCAGCGGACTAGCGAGGGCAGATACGCAGTATTTT